This T cell receptor (beta chain) came from a study of identical twins. One entry per CDR3 protein, called by TCRdb with MiXCR from the 5' RACE reads. The sample has around 1.7 million distinct CDR3 sequences, about 32% seen once. The study's findings and limits: With abundant cord blood beta clonotypes, insertions were fewer; memory repertoires showed no such pattern.

The CDR3 is made up of 11 amino acids. Germline CDR1 and CDR2: SQVTM and ANQGSEA. Between the trimmed V and J ends, which lost 7 bases and 7 bases, there was a span of 14 bases. This clonotype was recorded a few times. Its target is unknown. V gene TRBV29-1 combines with J gene TRBJ2-7; maybe TRBD2 (6 bases). The sample taken for sequencing was cord blood. This TCR derives from a newborn girl in good health. CDR3 DNA sequence: TGCAGCGCGACTAGAGGCAATGAGCAGTACTTC. Amino acid sequence: CSATRGNEQYF.